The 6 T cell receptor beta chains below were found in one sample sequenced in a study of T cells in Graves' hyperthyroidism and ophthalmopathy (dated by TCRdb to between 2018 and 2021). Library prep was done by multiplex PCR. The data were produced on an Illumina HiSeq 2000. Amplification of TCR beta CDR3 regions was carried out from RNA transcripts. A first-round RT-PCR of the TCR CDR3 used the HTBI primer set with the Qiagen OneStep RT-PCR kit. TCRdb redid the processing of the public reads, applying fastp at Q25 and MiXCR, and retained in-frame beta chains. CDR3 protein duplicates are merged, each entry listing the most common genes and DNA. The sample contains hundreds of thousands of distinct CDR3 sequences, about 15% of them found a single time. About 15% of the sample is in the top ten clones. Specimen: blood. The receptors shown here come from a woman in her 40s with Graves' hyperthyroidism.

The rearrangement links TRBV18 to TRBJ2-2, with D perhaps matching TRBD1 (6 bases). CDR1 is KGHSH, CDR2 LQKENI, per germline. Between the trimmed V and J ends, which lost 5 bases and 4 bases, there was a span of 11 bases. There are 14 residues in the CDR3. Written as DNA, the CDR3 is TGTGCCAGCTCATTTCGACAGGTCACCGGGGAGCTGTTTTTT. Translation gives CASSFRQVTGELFF.

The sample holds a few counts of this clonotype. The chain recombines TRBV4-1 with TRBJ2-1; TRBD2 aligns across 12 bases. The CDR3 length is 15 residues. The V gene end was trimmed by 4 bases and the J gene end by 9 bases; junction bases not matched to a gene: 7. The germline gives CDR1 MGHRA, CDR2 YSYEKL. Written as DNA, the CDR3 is TGCGCCAGCAGCCCGGGACTAGCGGGTTCGGGTGAGCAGTTCTTC. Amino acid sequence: CASSPGLAGSGEQFF.

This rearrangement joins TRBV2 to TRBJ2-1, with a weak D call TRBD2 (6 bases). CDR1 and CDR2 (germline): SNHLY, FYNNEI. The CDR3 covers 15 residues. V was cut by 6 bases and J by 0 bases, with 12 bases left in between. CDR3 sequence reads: CASSGGAGSYNEQFF. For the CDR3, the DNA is TGTGCCAGCAGCGGAGGGGCGGGCTCCTACAATGAGCAGTTCTTC.

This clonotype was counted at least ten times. This CDR3 is CASSLAEAGGVTDTQYF. CDR3 nucleotides: TGCGCCAGCAGCTTGGCCGAAGCGGGAGGAGTCACAGATACGCAGTATTTT. This sequence joins TRBV5-1 and TRBJ2-3; TRBD2 matches 9 bases. With 0 bases clipped from V and 2 bases from J, the junction kept 7 bases outside the gene matches. The V gene's germline CDR1 is SGHRS and CDR2 YFSETQ. The CDR3 spans 17 residues.

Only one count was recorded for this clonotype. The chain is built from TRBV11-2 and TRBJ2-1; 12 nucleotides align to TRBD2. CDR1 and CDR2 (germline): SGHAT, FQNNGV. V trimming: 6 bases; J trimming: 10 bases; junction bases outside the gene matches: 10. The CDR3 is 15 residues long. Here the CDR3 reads CASSQVLGLAGEQFF. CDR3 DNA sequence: TGTGCCAGCAGTCAAGTTTTAGGACTAGCGGGAGAGCAGTTCTTC.

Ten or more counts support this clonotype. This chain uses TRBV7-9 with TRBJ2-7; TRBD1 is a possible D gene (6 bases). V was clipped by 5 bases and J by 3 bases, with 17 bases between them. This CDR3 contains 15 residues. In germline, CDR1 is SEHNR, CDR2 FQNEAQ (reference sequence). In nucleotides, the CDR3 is TGTGCCAGCAGCACACTGGGAACAGGGAGCTACGAGCAGTACTTC. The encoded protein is CASSTLGTGSYEQYF. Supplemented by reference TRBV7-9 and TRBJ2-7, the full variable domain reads DTGVSQNPRHKITKRGQNVTFRCDPISEHNRLYWYRQTLGQGPEFLTYFQNEAQLEKSRLLSDRFSAERPKGSFSTLEIQRTEQGDSAMYLCASSTLGTGSYEQYFGPGTRLTVT.